What follows are 11 T cell receptor beta chains derived from one specimen sequenced in a study of beta chain features in type 1 diabetes (dated 2018 in TCRdb). Library preparation used the immunoSEQ multiplex PCR assay. The entire isolated RNA was reverse transcribed using the High Capacity cDNA Reverse Transcription Kit, and thus expressed TCRB transcripts were sequenced. Entries here come from immuneACCESS through TCRdb and include only in-frame sequences with V and J called. Some clones fail to appear in such tables; in the studies checked, an unresolved V gene covers under half of the shortfall, and the cause of the remainder is unknown. Counted in this sample were roughly 180,000 clones; about 13% of them appeared once. The ten most abundant clones make up 0.62% of the sample. Sequencing was performed on central memory CD4+ T cells from blood. These receptors came from a young woman in good health.

This chain uses TRBV6-1 with TRBJ1-5, with D tentatively TRBD1 (5 bases). The CDR3 loop spans 15 amino acids. Per germline, CDR1 MNHNS and CDR2 SASEGT. V lost 7 bases and J 4 bases, leaving 17 bases between the germline ends. Here the CDR3 DNA reads TGTGCCAGCACTCTCAGGGTGGAGGGGAATCAGCCCCAGCATTTT. Translating gives CASTLRVEGNQPQHF.

The genes are TRBV29-1 and TRBJ1-4; 10 nucleotides agree with TRBD1. The V gene end was trimmed by 6 bases and the J gene end by 7 bases; junction bases not matched to a gene: 8. Germline lookup yields CDR1 SQVTM and CDR2 ANQGSEA. The CDR3 length is 14 residues. The DNA of the CDR3 is TGCAGCGTGGGTGACAGGGGGCCGGGTGAAAAACTGTTTTTT. Protein: CSVGDRGPGEKLFF.

The rearrangement joins TRBV5-8 to TRBJ2-5, with no clear D. The germline V gene encodes CDR1 SGHTS and CDR2 YDEGEE. The ends were cut back, 1 base at V and 7 bases at J, with 8 bases in the middle. CDR3 length equals 12 residues. CDR3 sequence reads: CASSLRSGTQYF. Written as DNA, the CDR3 is TGTGCCAGCAGCTTGAGGAGTGGGACCCAGTACTTC.

This clone has at least ten counts. The rearrangement joins TRBV6-5 to TRBJ2-1, with TRBD2 matching over 7 bases. Germline assignment: CDR1 MNHEY and CDR2 SVGAGI. With 4 bases clipped from V and 8 bases from J, the junction kept 14 bases outside the gene matches. The CDR3 covers 16 residues. CDR3 sequence (DNA): TGTGCCAGCAGTTCCCAATTTGCGGGAGTGGGTGATGAGCAGTTCTTC. This sequence encodes CASSSQFAGVGDEQFF.

The rearrangement links TRBV7-2 to TRBJ1-5; the match to TRBD1 covers 10 bases. This CDR3 comprises 17 residues. Germline V CDR1 and CDR2: SGHTA, FQGNSA. Trimming took 5 bases from V and 0 from J; bases not matched to a gene: 7. The CDR3 spells CASSPRDRGASNQPQHF. The CDR3 DNA is TGTGCCAGCAGCCCCCGGGACAGGGGAGCTAGCAATCAGCCCCAGCATTTT. The variable domain in full, with the rest retrieved from reference TRBV7-2 and TRBJ1-5, is GAGVSQSPSNKVTEKGKDVELRCDPISGHTALYWYRQSLGQGLEFLIYFQGNSAPDKSGLPSDRFSAERTGGSVSTLTIQRTQQEDSAVYLCASSPRDRGASNQPQHFGDGTRLSIL.

This chain uses TRBV5-4 with TRBJ2-3; 7 bases map to TRBD1. V gave up 1 base and J gave up 2 bases; unmatched junction bases: 4. The CDR3 consists of 15 residues. In germline, CDR1 is SGHNT, CDR2 YYREEE (reference sequence). This chain's CDR3 is CASSLPQGDTDTQYF. As DNA, the CDR3 is TGTGCCAGCAGCTTGCCCCAGGGGGACACAGATACGCAGTATTTT.

This clone was found a few times. V and J are TRBV7-2 and TRBJ2-2, with D perhaps TRBD1 (5 bases). Per the germline V gene, CDR1 is SGHTA and CDR2 is FQGNSA. Trimming pared 5 bases from V and 4 bases from J, leaving 17 bases between. The CDR3 extends over 16 amino acids. This chain's CDR3 is CASSPRERRGTGELFF. CDR3 DNA: TGTGCCAGCAGCCCCCGTGAGCGAAGGGGCACCGGGGAGCTGTTTTTT.

The rearrangement joins TRBV25-1 to TRBJ1-1; D gene ambiguous. The CDR3 sequence is 13 residues long. With 5 bases removed from V and 4 bases from J, the gap between germline ends came to 11 bases. CDR1 MGHDK and CDR2 SYGVNS come from the germline V gene. The CDR3 loop reads CASSSASGTEAFF. CDR3 nucleotide sequence: TGTGCCAGCAGTTCAGCTTCGGGCACTGAAGCTTTCTTT.

The gene calls are TRBV2 and TRBJ2-2, with D tentatively TRBD1 (5 bases). This CDR3 spans 13 amino acids. V lost 5 bases, J lost 6 bases, and 10 bases lay in between. The germline V gene encodes CDR1 SNHLY and CDR2 FYNNEI. The CDR3 DNA is TGTGCCAGCAGTCCCAGGGAATCCGGGGAGCTGTTTTTT. It codes for CASSPRESGELFF. Full variable domain (rest looked up from reference TRBV2 and TRBJ2-2): EPEVTQTPSHQVTQMGQEVILRCVPISNHLYFYWYRQILGQKVEFLVSFYNNEISEKSEIFDDQFSVERPDGSNFTLKIRSTKLEDSAMYFCASSPRESGELFFGEGSRLTVL.

This chain joins TRBV6-6 and TRBJ2-4; TRBD1 matches 9 bases. This CDR3 spans 13 amino acids. V lost 5 bases to trimming and J lost 8 bases; unmatched junction nucleotides: 4. Germline V gene lookup returns CDR1 MNHNY and CDR2 SVGAGI (reference sequence). The CDR3 region is CASSRTGADIQYF. Here the CDR3 DNA reads TGTGCCAGCAGTCGGACAGGGGCGGACATTCAGTACTTC.

This clone was counted only a few times. V gene TRBV7-9 combines with J gene TRBJ1-4, with TRBD1 as a possible D gene (6 bases). Germline CDR1 reads SEHNR; CDR2 reads FQNEAQ (reference sequence). V was trimmed by 2 bases and J by 7 bases, leaving 11 bases between them. CDR3 size: 14 residues. The CDR3 protein is CASSLHRDGEKLFF. In DNA, the CDR3 is TGTGCCAGCAGCTTACACAGGGACGGTGAAAAACTGTTTTTT.